This T cell receptor (beta chain) was recorded in a study of CXCR3-negative and CXCR3-positive naive CD8 T cells. The TRB cDNA libraries were prepared by 5' RACE with UMI labels. TCRdb reprocessed the 5' RACE reads and keeps a single row for each CDR3 protein, giving no DNA. The sample's table shows about 110,000 distinct CDR3 sequences. Turning to this clonotype: What it recognizes is unknown.

Identification of naive CD8+ T cells rested on CD45RO-CCR7+CD27+CD95- status. The CDR3 contains 20 residues. Germline V gene data show CDR1 as SGHVS and CDR2 as FQNEAQ. Overall study results and limits: Memory CD8+ T cell repertoires were far less diverse than both naive subsets. Against CXCR3-negative naive cells, CXCR3-positive naive cells showed more hydrophobic TRB CDR3s.

The sequencing sample was made of naive CXCR3+ CD8+ T cells from blood. Documented subset: CD45RO-CCR7+CD27+CD95- naive CD8+ T cells expressing CXCR3 (TNR3+). This chain joins TRBV7-8 and TRBJ2-1; the D call from TCRdb, TRBD2, cannot be confirmed without DNA. The origin of this receptor is a human donor in good health. Some clones in this sample may be carry-over from other donors' samples. CDR3 amino acids: CASSGSGTSGGLTSYNEQFF.